What follows is one TCR beta chain and its context. This sample is drawn from a study of shared clonotypes between healthy human individuals. V lost 5 bases, J lost 9 bases, and 9 bases lay in between. The CDR3 covers 11 residues. CDR1 is SGDLS, CDR2 YYNGEE, per germline. Per the study methods: Because ImmunoSEQ provided only junction sequences with no quality scores, the filtering differed. The assay was immunoSEQ multiplex PCR, and TCRdb's table has in-frame clones only and misses some. V and J calls plus clone size are reproduced from that table; the DNA served to infer D and trimming. In the table there are 750,000 to 1,000,000 clones, approximately 92% of which are singletons. Naive CD8 cells lacked CD45RO, underwent positive selection for CCR7 and left out terminally differentiated effector memory CD45RA+ cells.

The source material was naive CD8+ T cells sorted from blood. The V and J genes are TRBV9 and TRBJ2-1, with TRBD2 as a possible D gene (5 bases). This TCR derives from a man younger than 40 in good health. This chain's CDR3 is CASSRAGEQFF. The DNA for the CDR3 is TGTGCCAGCAGTCGGGCGGGTGAGCAGTTCTTC.